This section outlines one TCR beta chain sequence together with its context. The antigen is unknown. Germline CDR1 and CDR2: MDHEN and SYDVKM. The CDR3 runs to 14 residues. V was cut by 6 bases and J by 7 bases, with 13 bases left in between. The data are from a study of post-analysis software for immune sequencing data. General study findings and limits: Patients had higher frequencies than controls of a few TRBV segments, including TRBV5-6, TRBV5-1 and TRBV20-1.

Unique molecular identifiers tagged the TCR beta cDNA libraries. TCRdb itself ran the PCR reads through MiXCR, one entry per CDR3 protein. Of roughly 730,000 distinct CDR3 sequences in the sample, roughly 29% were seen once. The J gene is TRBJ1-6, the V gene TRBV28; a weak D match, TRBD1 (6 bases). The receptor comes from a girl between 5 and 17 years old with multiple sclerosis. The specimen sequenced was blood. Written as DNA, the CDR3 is TGTGCCAGCAGGGGGGGCATTGCGAATTCACCCCTCCACTTT. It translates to CASRGGIANSPLHF.